These 6 T cell receptor beta chains share one sample of origin, sequenced in a study of shared clonotypes between healthy human individuals. Sequenced by immunoSEQ multiplex PCR; TCRdb stores in-frame clones only, minus some. This table has 2 million to 3 million clones, 90% to 95% appearing once. What was sequenced was naive CD4+ T cells sorted from blood. Subset noted: CD45RA+ positively selected. These receptor sequences come from a man aged 18 to 30 in good health.

The chain links TRBV7-6 to TRBJ2-5, with no clear D. Trimming shortened V by 3 bases and J by 2 bases, and 7 bases separated the two germline ends. The CDR3 runs to 13 residues. The V gene's germline CDR1 is SGHVS and CDR2 FNYEAQ. The CDR3 region is CASSFYRQETQYF. As DNA, the CDR3 is TGTGCCAGCAGCTTCTACAGACAAGAGACCCAGTACTTC.

The V and J genes are TRBV10-1 and TRBJ2-5; D is unclear. Germline V gene sequence: CDR1 WNHNN, CDR2 SYGVQD (reference sequence). This CDR3 comprises 15 residues. V lost 6 bases to trimming and J lost 5 bases, with 19 bases between them. Written as DNA, the CDR3 is TGCGCCAGCAGCCCCCCTTTCGACCCGCTGGAGACCCAGTACTTC. This codes for CASSPPFDPLETQYF.

This chain connects TRBV30 to TRBJ2-2; maybe TRBD1 (6 bases). The CDR3 runs to 14 residues. V shed 4 bases and J shed 5 bases, with 14 bases lying between them. Germline loops: CDR1 GTSNPN, CDR2 SVGIG (reference sequence). Here the CDR3 DNA reads TGTGCCTGGATGCAGGCAGGGGCGACCGGGGAGCTGTTTTTT. It specifies CAWMQAGATGELFF.

The V and J genes are TRBV7-2 and TRBJ1-3; 7 bases fit TRBD1. Germline V CDR1 and CDR2: SGHTA, FQGNSA. V gave up 5 bases and J gave up 2 bases; unmatched junction bases: 6. This CDR3 comprises 15 residues. CDR3 loop: CASSARDRAGNTIYF. CDR3 DNA sequence: TGTGCCAGCAGCGCCCGAGACAGGGCTGGAAACACCATATATTTT.

This clone was observed once. CDR3 DNA sequence: TGTGCTAGTGGCTCTAGCGGGAGGGGAACCCAGTACTTC. This sequence encodes CASGSSGRGTQYF. The chain uses TRBV12-5 and TRBJ2-5; TRBD2 agrees at 12 bases. Per the germline V gene, CDR1 is LGHNT and CDR2 is FRNRAP. This CDR3 spans 13 amino acids. V trimming: 6 bases; J trimming: 8 bases; junction bases outside the gene matches: 4.

The genes are TRBV5-5 and TRBJ2-7, with TRBD1 matching 9 bases. This CDR3 has 15 residues. CDR1 SGHKS and CDR2 YYEKEE come from the germline V gene (reference sequence). V was clipped by 5 bases and J by 0 bases; unmatched bases: 6. The CDR3 DNA follows: TGTGCCAGCAGTCGACCGGGACAGGGCTCCTACGAGCAGTACTTC. Its translation is CASSRPGQGSYEQYF.